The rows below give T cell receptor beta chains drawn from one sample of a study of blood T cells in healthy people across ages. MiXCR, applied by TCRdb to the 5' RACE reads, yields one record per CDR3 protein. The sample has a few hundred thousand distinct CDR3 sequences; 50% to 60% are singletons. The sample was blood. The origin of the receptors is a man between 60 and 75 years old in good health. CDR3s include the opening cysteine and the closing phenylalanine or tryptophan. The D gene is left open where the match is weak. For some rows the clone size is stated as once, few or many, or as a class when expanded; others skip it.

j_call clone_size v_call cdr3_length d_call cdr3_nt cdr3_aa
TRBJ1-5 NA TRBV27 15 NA TGTGCCAGCAGTTTAGGCAGTTATAGCAATCAGCCCCAGCATTTT CASSLGSYSNQPQHF
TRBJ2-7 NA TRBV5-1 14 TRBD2 TGCGCCAGCAGCTTGGCAGCGGGAGTCTGCGAGCAGTACTTC CASSLAAGVCEQYF
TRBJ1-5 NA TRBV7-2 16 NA TGTGCCAGCAGCTTAGCAGGGGGAAATAGCAATCAGCCCCAGCATTTT CASSLAGGNSNQPQHF
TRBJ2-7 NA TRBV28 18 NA TGTGCCAGCAGTCCCTCGTCCCCCTCGAGGGAGAGGCCCTACGAGCAGTACTTC CASSPSSPSRERPYEQYF
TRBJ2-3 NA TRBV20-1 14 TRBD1 TGCAGTGCTGGTTGGGGACAGGGGAAGGATACGCAGTATTTT CSAGWGQGKDTQYF
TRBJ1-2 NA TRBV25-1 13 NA TGTGCCAGCAGTGAATCCCCCCCGGGGGTCTACACCTTC CASSESPPGVYTF
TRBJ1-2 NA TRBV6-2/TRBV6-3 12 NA TGTGCCAGCAGAACGGGACACTTAGGCTACACCTTC CASRTGHLGYTF
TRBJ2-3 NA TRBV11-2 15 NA TGTGCCAGCAGCTTAGTACCGCTCAGCACAGATACGCAGTATTTT CASSLVPLSTDTQYF
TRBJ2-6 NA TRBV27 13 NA TGTGCCAGCAGTGTTTATGAGGAGAACGTCCTGACTTTC CASSVYEENVLTF
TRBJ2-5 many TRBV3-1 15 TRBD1 TGTGCCAGCAGCCAAGAGAATAGGGGGCGAGAGACCCAGTACTTC CASSQENRGRETQYF
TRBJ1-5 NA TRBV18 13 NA TGTGCCAGCTCACCAGGGAACAATCAGCCCCAGCATTTT CASSPGNNQPQHF
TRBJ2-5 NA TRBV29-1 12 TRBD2 TGCAGCGTTGAATTAGCGGGGTGGGAGCAGTACTTC CSVELAGWEQYF
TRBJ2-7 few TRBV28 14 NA TGTGCCAGCAGGTCAGGACAGTTCTCCTACGAGCAGTACTTC CASRSGQFSYEQYF
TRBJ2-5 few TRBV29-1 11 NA TGCAGCGTTGAAGTCGGAGAGACCCAGTACTTC CSVEVGETQYF
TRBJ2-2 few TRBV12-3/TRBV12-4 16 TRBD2 TGTGCCAGCAGTTTACTAGCGGGAGGGAACACCGGGGAGCTGTTTTTT CASSLLAGGNTGELFF